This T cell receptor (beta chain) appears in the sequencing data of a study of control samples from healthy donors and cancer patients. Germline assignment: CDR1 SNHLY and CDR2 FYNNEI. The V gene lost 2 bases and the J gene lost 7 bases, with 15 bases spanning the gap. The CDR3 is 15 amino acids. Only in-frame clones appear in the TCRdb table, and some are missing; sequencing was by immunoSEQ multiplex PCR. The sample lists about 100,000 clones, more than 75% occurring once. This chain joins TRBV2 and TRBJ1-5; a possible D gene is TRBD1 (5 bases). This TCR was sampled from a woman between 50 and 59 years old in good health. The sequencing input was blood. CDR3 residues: CASSEMMGRGQPQHF. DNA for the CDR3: TGTGCCAGCAGTGAAATGATGGGGCGAGGACAGCCCCAGCATTTT.